This passage covers 10 T cell receptor beta chains from one sample sequenced in a study of metastatic and nonmetastatic thyroid tumors. Prior to thyroid surgery, none of the patients had received any treatment. TCRdb re-called clones via MiXCR from the PCR reads. The repertoire holds about 39,000 clones, with around a fifth as singletons. The sample comprised blood. Every receptor here comes from a female donor with papillary thyroid cancer or a benign thyroid nodule (not recorded which). Some clones in this sample may be carry-over from other donors' samples.

There are many counts of this clone. Since a much larger clone is just one base distant, this may be a read error. The CDR3 reads CASSEARQGSTPQHF. The CDR3 DNA reads as TGTGCCAGCAGTGAAGCGCGGCAGGGTTCAACGCCCCAGCATTTT. J is TRBJ1-5 and V is TRBV2; a possible D gene is TRBD1 (5 bases). The germline CDR1 and CDR2 sequences are SNHLY and FYNNEI. The CDR3 spans 15 residues. Trimming left V 0 bases short and J 9 bases short, with 15 bases between.

This clone has at least ten counts. The CDR3 loop is CASSRGANTGELFF. CDR3 in DNA: TGTGCCAGCAGTAGGGGCGCGAACACCGGGGAGCTGTTTTTT. V is TRBV12-3 or TRBV12-4 and J is TRBJ2-2; D may be TRBD1 (5 bases). The CDR3 spans 14 residues. V was clipped by 5 bases and J by 0 bases, with 7 bases between them.

J is TRBJ1-2 and V is TRBV11-2; D perhaps matches TRBD1 (5 bases). Trimming shortened V by 5 bases and J by 0 bases, and 19 bases separated the two germline ends. This CDR3 contains 17 residues. Germline values: CDR1 SGHAT, CDR2 FQNNGV. The chain's CDR3 is CASSEKRGRLANYGYTF. CDR3 bases: TGTGCCAGCAGCGAAAAACGGGGACGGTTAGCTAACTATGGCTACACCTTC. Using reference TRBV11-2 and TRBJ1-2 for the parts outside the CDR3, the full variable domain is EAGVAQSPRYKIIEKRQSVAFWCNPISGHATLYWYQQILGQGPKLLIQFQNNGVVDDSQLPKDRFSAERLKGVDSTLKIQPAKLEDSAVYLCASSEKRGRLANYGYTFGSGTRLTVV.

This clone was counted between two and nine times. The rearrangement joins TRBV28 to TRBJ2-2; no clear D. The CDR3 loop spans 13 amino acids. Germline V gene sequence: CDR1 MDHEN, CDR2 SYDVKM. The V end was cut by 5 bases, the J end by 8 bases, with 12 bases between. The CDR3 sequence: CASSPPWWGELFF. Written as DNA, the CDR3 is TGTGCCAGCAGTCCCCCGTGGTGGGGGGAGCTGTTTTTT. Supplemented by reference TRBV28 and TRBJ2-2, the full variable domain reads DVKVTQSSRYLVKRTGEKVFLECVQDMDHENMFWYRQDPGLGLRLIYFSYDVKMKEKGDIPEGYSVSREKKERFSLILESASTNQTSMYLCASSPPWWGELFFGEGSRLTVL.

In its sample, this clone was seen many times. The chain recombines TRBV7-8 with TRBJ2-5, with 12 bases fitting TRBD2. The junction had 3 bases not matched to a gene; V was cut back by 2 bases and J by 5 bases. This CDR3 contains 15 residues. The germline V gene encodes CDR1 SGHVS and CDR2 FQNEAQ. CDR3 DNA: TGTGCCAGCAGCTTATTAACTAGCGGGGGGGAGACCCAGTACTTC. This codes for CASSLLTSGGETQYF.

The J gene is TRBJ2-3, the V gene TRBV4-2; 10 positions agree with TRBD2. CDR3 length equals 19 residues. CDR1 and CDR2 (germline): LGHNA, YNFKEQ. V was pared by 4 bases and J by 4 bases, with 17 bases of the junction left unmatched. Written as DNA, the CDR3 is TGTGCCAGCAGCCGGGGAGTAGCGGGAGGCCCAGGGATCGCAGATACGCAGTATTTT. This codes for CASSRGVAGGPGIADTQYF.

Many counts were recorded for this clone. A clone one base away is much larger, so this may be a read error. Other nucleotide sequences from this sample produce the same CDR3. As DNA, the CDR3 is TGTGCCAGCAGCTCCGCTTCTGGACCCCTTGGCTACACCTTC. Its translation: CASSSASGPLGYTF. This chain links TRBV7-2 with TRBJ1-2; no clear D. Germline V gene lookup returns CDR1 SGHTA and CDR2 FQGNSA. V dropped 4 bases and J dropped 7 bases, with 16 bases sitting between them. The CDR3 is 14 residues long.

In its sample, this clone is medium-sized. This chain uses TRBV5-1 with TRBJ1-1; D is uncertain. Trimming removed 4 bases at V and 1 base at J, with 14 bases between. The CDR3 spans 15 residues. Germline V CDR1 and CDR2: SGHRS, YFSETQ. The DNA for the CDR3 is TGCGCCAGCAGCCCGGACCGGTTTCCGAACACTGAAGCTTTCTTT. It specifies CASSPDRFPNTEAFF.

The CDR3 sequence: CASSSLKGGQETQYF. CDR3 bases: TGTGCCAGCAGCTCACTTAAGGGGGGGCAAGAGACCCAGTACTTC. The chain is built from TRBV13 and TRBJ2-5; perhaps TRBD2 as D (7 bases). The germline CDR1 and CDR2 sequences are PRHDT and FYEKMQ (reference sequence). Deletions cut 4 bases from V and 2 bases from J, with 14 bases between. This CDR3 spans 15 amino acids.

In this sample, this clone turned up many times. The V gene is TRBV20-1, the J gene TRBJ1-5; D uncertain. CDR3 length equals 12 residues. The germline CDR1 and CDR2 sequences are DFQATT and SNEGSKA (reference sequence). Trimming stripped 1 base from V and 4 bases from J, with 5 bases between. CDR3 region: CSARVANQPQHF. CDR3 DNA sequence: TGCAGTGCTAGAGTTGCGAATCAGCCCCAGCATTTT.